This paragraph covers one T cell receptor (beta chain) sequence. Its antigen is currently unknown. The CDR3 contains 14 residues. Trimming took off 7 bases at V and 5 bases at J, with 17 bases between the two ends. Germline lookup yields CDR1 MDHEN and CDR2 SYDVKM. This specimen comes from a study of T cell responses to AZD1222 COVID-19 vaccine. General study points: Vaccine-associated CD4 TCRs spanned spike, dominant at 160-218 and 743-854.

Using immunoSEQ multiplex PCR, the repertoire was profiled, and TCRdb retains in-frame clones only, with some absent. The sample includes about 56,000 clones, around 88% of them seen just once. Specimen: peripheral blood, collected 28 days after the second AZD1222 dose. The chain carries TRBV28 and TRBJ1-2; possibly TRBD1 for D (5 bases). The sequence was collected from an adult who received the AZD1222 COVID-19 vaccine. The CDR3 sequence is CASTLYGGRYGYTF. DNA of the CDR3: TGTGCCAGCACCCTTTACGGGGGAAGGTATGGCTACACCTTC.